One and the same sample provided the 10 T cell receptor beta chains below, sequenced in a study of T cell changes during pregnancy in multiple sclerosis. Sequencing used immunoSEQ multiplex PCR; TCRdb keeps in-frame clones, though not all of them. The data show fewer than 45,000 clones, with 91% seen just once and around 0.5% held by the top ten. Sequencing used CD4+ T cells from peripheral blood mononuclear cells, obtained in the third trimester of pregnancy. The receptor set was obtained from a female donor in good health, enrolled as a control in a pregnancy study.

The chain's CDR3 is CASSRGGLEAEAFF. The DNA for the CDR3 is TGTGCCAGCAGCCGAGGAGGGCTGGAGGCTGAAGCTTTCTTT. The chain recombines TRBV14 with TRBJ1-1, with D unresolved. The CDR3 sequence is 14 residues long. The ends were cut back, 4 bases at V and 6 bases at J, with 15 bases in the middle. Germline CDR1 is SGHDN and CDR2 is FVKESK.

The CDR3 is CASSLAAGGADTQYF. CDR3 nucleotides: TGTGCCAGCAGCTTAGCTGCGGGAGGAGCAGATACGCAGTATTTT. J is TRBJ2-3 and V is TRBV7-9; TRBD2 matches at 8 bases. Looked up from germline, CDR1 is SEHNR and CDR2 is FQNEAQ (reference sequence). The CDR3 loop spans 15 amino acids. The V and J ends lost 0 bases and 4 bases, in that order; junction bases with no gene match: 3.

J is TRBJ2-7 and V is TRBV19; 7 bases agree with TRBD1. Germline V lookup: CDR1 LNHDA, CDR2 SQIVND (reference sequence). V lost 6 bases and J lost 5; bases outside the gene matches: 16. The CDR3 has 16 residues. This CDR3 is CASSRDRDRRLDEQYF. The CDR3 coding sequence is TGTGCCAGTAGCCGGGACCGGGACAGACGTCTGGACGAGCAGTACTTC.

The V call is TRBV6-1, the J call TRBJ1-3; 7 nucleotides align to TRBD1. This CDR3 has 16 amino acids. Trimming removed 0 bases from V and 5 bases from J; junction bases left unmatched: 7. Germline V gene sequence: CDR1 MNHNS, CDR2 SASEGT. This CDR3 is CASSEAHGTERNTIYF. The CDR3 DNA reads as TGTGCCAGCAGTGAAGCCCATGGGACAGAGAGAAACACCATATATTTT.

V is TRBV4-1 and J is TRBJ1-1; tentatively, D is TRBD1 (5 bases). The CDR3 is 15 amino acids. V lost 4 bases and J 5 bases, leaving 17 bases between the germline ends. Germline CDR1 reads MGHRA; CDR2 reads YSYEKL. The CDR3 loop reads CASSLFHGGGTEAFF. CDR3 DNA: TGCGCCAGCAGCCTCTTCCACGGGGGGGGAACTGAAGCTTTCTTT.

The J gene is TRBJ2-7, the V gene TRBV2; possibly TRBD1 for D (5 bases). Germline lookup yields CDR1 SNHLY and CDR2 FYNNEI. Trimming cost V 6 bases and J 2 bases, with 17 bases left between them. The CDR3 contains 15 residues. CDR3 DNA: TGTGCCAGCAGAGTCAGCCGGCAGGGTACCTACGAGCAGTACTTC. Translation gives CASRVSRQGTYEQYF.

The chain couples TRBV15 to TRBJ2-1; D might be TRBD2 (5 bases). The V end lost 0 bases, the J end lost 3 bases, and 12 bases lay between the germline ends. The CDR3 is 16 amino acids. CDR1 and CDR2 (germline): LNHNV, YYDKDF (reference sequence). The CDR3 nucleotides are TGTGCCACCAGCAGAGATCGCGGGTCCCTCTACAATGAGCAGTTCTTC. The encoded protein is CATSRDRGSLYNEQFF.

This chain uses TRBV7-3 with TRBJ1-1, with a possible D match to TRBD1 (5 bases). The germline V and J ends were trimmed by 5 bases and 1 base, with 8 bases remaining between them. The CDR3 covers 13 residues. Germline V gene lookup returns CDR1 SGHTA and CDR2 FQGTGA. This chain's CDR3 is CASSAGPNTEAFF. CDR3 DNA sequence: TGTGCCAGCAGCGCGGGACCGAACACTGAAGCTTTCTTT.

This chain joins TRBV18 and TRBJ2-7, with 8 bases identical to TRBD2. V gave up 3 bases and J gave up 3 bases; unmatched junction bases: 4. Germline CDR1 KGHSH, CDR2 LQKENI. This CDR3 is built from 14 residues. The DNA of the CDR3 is TGTGCCAGCTCACCGGGACTAGAGGTCTACGAGCAGTACTTC. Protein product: CASSPGLEVYEQYF. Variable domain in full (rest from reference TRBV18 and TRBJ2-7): NAGVMQNPRHLVRRRGQEARLRCSPMKGHSHVYWYRQLPEEGLKFMVYLQKENIIDESGMPKERFSAEFPKEGPSILRIQQVVRGDSAAYFCASSPGLEVYEQYFGPGTRLTVT.

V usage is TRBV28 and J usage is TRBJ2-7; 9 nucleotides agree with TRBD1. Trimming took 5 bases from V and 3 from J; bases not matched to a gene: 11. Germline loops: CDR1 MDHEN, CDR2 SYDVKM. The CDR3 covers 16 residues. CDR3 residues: CASSPLSGQGIYEQYF. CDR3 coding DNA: TGTGCCAGCAGTCCCCTTTCGGGACAGGGTATCTACGAGCAGTACTTC.